This T cell receptor beta chain came from a study of cytomegalovirus exposure and HLA in healthy donors. The PCR employed 60 Vbeta primers together with 13 Jbeta primers. Assay: immunoSEQ multiplex PCR; the TCRdb copy retains only in-frame clones and omits some. The sample records 150,000 to 200,000 clones, over 65% being singletons. Everyone who donated was a healthy bone marrow donor. Donors showed nominal health when sampled, although they likely had unrecorded immune exposures. The TCR sequence derives from a man aged 35 to 55 in good health and CMV-seropositive. The sample comprised PBMCs.

In DNA form, the CDR3 reads TGTGCCAGCAGTATAGCCCGGGGTTATGGCTACACCTTC. Protein product: CASSIARGYGYTF. This chain uses TRBV6-1 with TRBJ1-2, with D uncertain. The CDR3 covers 13 residues. The V end was cut by 5 bases, the J end by 5 bases, with 12 bases between. Per the germline V gene, CDR1 is MNHNS and CDR2 is SASEGT.